This T cell receptor (beta chain) originates from a study of T cell repertoires in cytomegalovirus infection. Study details: TCR beta signatures that were public indicated CMV infection and matching HLA type.

Each CDR3 protein is one row after TCRdb ran MiXCR on the reads. The sample lists roughly 500,000 distinct CDR3 sequences; approximately 15% were seen once. This clonotype showed up many times. The receptor comes from a human donor in good health (CMV status not recorded). Some clones in this sample may be carry-over from other donors' samples. Sequenced input: CD8+ T cells from PBMCs.

CDR3 DNA sequence: TGTGCCAGCAGACCGCTCCGGGACAGACAAGAGACCCAGTACTTC. Protein sequence: CASRPLRDRQETQYF. The chain carries TRBV28 and TRBJ2-5; TRBD1 aligns across 7 bases. This CDR3 contains 15 residues. Germline loops: CDR1 MDHEN, CDR2 SYDVKM. The J segment lost 2 bases and the V segment lost 6 bases, leaving 9 bases of the junction unmatched.